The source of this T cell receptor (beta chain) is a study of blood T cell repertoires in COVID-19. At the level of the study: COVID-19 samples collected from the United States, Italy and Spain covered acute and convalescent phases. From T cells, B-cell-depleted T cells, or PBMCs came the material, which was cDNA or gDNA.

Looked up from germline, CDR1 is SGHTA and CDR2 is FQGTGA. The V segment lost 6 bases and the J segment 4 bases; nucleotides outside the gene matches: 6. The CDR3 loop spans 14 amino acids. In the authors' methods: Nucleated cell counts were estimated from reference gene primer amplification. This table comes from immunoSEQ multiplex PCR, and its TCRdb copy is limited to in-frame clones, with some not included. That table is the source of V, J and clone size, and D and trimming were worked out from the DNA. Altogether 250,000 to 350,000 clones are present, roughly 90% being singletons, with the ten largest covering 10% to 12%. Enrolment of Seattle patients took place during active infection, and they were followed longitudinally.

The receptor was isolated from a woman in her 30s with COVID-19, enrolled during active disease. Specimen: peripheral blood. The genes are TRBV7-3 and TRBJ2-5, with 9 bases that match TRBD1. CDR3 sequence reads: CASSLQGALETQYF. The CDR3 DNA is TGTGCCAGCAGTCTACAGGGGGCCTTAGAGACCCAGTACTTC.